One sample yielded the 2 T cell receptor beta chains listed below, sequenced in a study of sequential checkpoint blockade in melanoma. The treatment here: randomized to nivolumab then ipilimumab (arm A) or the reverse (arm B). TCRdb keeps only in-frame clones here, not all; method: immunoSEQ multiplex PCR. The sample lists 3,000 to 4,000 clones, approximately 20% occurring once. Sample: tumor tissue (inferred from file names), taken from a patient given nivolumab and ipilimumab in sequence. These receptors were collected from a human donor with melanoma.

This clone has at least ten counts. The chain is built from TRBV11-3 and TRBJ2-2, with 7 bases matching TRBD2. Germline V gene data show CDR1 as SGHNT and CDR2 as YENEEA. The CDR3 extends over 17 amino acids. V trimming: 5 bases; J trimming: 4 bases; junction bases outside the gene matches: 13. CDR3 region: CASSPAVGGGPTGELFF. In DNA form, the CDR3 reads TGTGCCAGCAGCCCCGCGGTTGGGGGAGGGCCCACCGGGGAGCTGTTTTTT.

This clone appeared a few times. The V call is TRBV6-8, the J call TRBJ2-7; weak D call: TRBD1 (6 bases). V dropped 0 bases and J dropped 0 bases, with 18 bases sitting between them. Per the germline V gene, CDR1 is MNHGY and CDR2 is SAAAGT. This CDR3 is 18 amino acids long. The CDR3 region is CASSYSGSQGGFSYEQYF. The CDR3 DNA sequence: TGTGCCAGCAGTTACTCCGGCAGTCAAGGGGGTTTCTCCTACGAGCAGTACTTC.